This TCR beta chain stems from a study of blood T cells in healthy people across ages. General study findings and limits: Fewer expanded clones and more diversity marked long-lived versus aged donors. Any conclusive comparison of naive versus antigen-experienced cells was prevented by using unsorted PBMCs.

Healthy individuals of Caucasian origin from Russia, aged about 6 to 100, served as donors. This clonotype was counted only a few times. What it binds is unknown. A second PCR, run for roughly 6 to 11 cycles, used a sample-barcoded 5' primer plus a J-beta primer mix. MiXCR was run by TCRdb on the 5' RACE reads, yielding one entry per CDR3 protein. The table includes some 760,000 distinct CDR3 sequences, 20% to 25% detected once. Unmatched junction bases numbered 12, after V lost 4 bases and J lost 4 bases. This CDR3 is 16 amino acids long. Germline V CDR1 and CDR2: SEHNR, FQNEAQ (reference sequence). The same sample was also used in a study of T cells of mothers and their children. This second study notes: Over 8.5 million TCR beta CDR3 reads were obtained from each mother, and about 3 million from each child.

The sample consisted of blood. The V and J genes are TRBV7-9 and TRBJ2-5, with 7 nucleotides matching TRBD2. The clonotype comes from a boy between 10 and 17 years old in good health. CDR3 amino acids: CASSWEGGSIGETQYF. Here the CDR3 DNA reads TGTGCCAGCAGCTGGGAAGGCGGGAGCATCGGAGAGACCCAGTACTTC. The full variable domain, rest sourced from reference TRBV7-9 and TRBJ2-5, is DTGVSQNPRHKITKRGQNVTFRCDPISEHNRLYWYRQTLGQGPEFLTYFQNEAQLEKSRLLSDRFSAERPKGSFSTLEIQRTEQGDSAMYLCASSWEGGSIGETQYFGPGTRLLVL.